A selection of T cell receptor beta chains follows, all from one sample in a study of T cell changes during pregnancy in multiple sclerosis. Only in-frame clones appear in the TCRdb table, and some are missing; sequencing was by immunoSEQ multiplex PCR. The sample holds about 100,000 clones, around 92% seen once. The sample consisted of peripheral blood, taken after pregnancy. The source is a female donor with multiple sclerosis, enrolled in a pregnancy study. The CDR3 runs from the conserved cysteine through the conserved F or W. Fields, in order: V gene, CDR3 length, clone size, D gene, J gene, CDR3 protein. The D gene is left open where the match is weak. Expanded clones are given a class, and other clones once, few, many or no size at all.

>TRBV12-5|13|-|TRBD1|TRBJ2-5
CASGSRQGETQYF
>TRBV5-1|15|once|TRBD2|TRBJ2-7
CASSLKAGGPNEQYF
>TRBV29-1|13|-|TRBD1|TRBJ1-4
CSVAGQVNEKLFF
>TRBV16|14|once|TRBD1|TRBJ1-1
CASSQSAGGTEAFF
>TRBV4-3|13|-|-|TRBJ2-7
CASSQDGGYEQYF
>TRBV29-1|15|-|-|TRBJ2-2
CSVVGGGANTGELFF
>TRBV9|16|-|TRBD1|TRBJ1-4
CASSPSGQGAWEKLFF
>TRBV6-5|15|-|-|TRBJ1-3
CASSYSTKAGNTIYF
>TRBV5-1|12|-|TRBD1|TRBJ1-1
CASSPGQAEAFF
>TRBV6-1|14|-|-|TRBJ2-1
CASSATESYNEQFF
>TRBV27|17|-|TRBD1|TRBJ1-4
CASRLRTGLNSNEKLFF
>TRBV11-2|17|-|TRBD1|TRBJ1-2
CASSTWDRRIFAYGYTF
>TRBV4-1|15|-|-|TRBJ2-1
CASSQDGSSYNEQFF
>TRBV5-5|15|once|-|TRBJ1-5
CASSFSGDRNQPQHF
>TRBV6-5|16|few|TRBD1|TRBJ1-2
CASSYWTGGANYGYTF
>TRBV7-2|14|-|TRBD1|TRBJ1-2
CASSLGQGLPGYTF
>TRBV19|14|-|TRBD1|TRBJ2-2
CASIGTGSTGELFF
>TRBV2|13|-|-|TRBJ2-1
CASRGGSYNEQFF
>TRBV2|13|-|-|TRBJ1-5
CASRDNGNQPQHF
>TRBV5-6|14|-|TRBD2|TRBJ2-7
CASSPGLAGAEQYF
>TRBV7-6|15|-|-|TRBJ1-1
CASSLGAGLITEAFF
>TRBV14|16|-|TRBD1|TRBJ1-3
CASSPPGQGSGNTIYF
>TRBV2|15|-|-|TRBJ1-5
CASSVSGVGNQPQHF
>TRBV5-1|13|-|TRBD1|TRBJ2-7
CASSLDRGYEQYF
>TRBV5-1|15|-|-|TRBJ2-5
CASSLGGVPRETQYF
>TRBV28|11|-|-|TRBJ1-1
CASSSGTEAFF
>TRBV28|14|-|-|TRBJ1-2
CASSFLEQAYGYTF
>TRBV27|13|-|TRBD2|TRBJ2-5
CASSLYGRETQYF
>TRBV7-2|14|-|TRBD1|TRBJ2-7
CASSIHRGTYEQYF
>TRBV6-5|11|-|TRBD2|TRBJ2-1
CASRRAGEQFF
>TRBV5-6|15|-|TRBD2|TRBJ2-7
CASSNLAGPLTEQYF
>TRBV4-2|15|-|TRBD1|TRBJ2-7
CASSPTTGRPYEQYF
>TRBV27|14|-|-|TRBJ1-1
CASSLSNRNTEAFF
>TRBV11-3|12|-|TRBD1|TRBJ1-1
CASSPGGTEAFF
>TRBV27|14|-|-|TRBJ2-7
CASSLTGYRHEQYF
>TRBV10-3|12|-|-|TRBJ1-2
CAISVGNYGYTF
>TRBV9|14|-|-|TRBJ1-2
CASSDPDTPYGYTF
>TRBV9|11|-|-|TRBJ2-7
CASGERGEQYF
>TRBV10-3|12|-|-|TRBJ2-1
CAISESGMGQFF
>TRBV9|19|-|TRBD1|TRBJ1-5
CASSVGTGTGGLSNQPQHF
>TRBV5-4|16|-|TRBD1|TRBJ2-2
CASSLGRGLDTGELFF
>TRBV6-5|12|-|TRBD2|TRBJ2-5
CASRAGGETQYF
>TRBV14|16|-|TRBD1|TRBJ1-3
CASSQTGANSGNTIYF
>TRBV9|14|-|-|TRBJ1-1
CASSVEGVSTEAFF
>TRBV2|12|-|-|TRBJ1-5
CASAGNNQPQHF
>TRBV6-5|13|-|TRBD1|TRBJ1-2
CASSGTGTYGYTF
>TRBV19|15|-|TRBD1|TRBJ1-5
CASSIRDSISQPQHF
>TRBV11-3|15|once|-|TRBJ2-1
CASSLEPGSYNEQFF
>TRBV6-5|15|-|-|TRBJ2-7
CASSYVYGQLYEQYF
>TRBV28|14|-|-|TRBJ2-1
CASSLNPSKNEQFF
>TRBV5-5|14|-|-|TRBJ2-5
CASSLTGLVETQYF
>TRBV5-1|17|-|TRBD2|TRBJ2-7
CASSPGRSGGGALEQYF
>TRBV7-3|14|-|-|TRBJ2-3
CASSTRANTDTQYF